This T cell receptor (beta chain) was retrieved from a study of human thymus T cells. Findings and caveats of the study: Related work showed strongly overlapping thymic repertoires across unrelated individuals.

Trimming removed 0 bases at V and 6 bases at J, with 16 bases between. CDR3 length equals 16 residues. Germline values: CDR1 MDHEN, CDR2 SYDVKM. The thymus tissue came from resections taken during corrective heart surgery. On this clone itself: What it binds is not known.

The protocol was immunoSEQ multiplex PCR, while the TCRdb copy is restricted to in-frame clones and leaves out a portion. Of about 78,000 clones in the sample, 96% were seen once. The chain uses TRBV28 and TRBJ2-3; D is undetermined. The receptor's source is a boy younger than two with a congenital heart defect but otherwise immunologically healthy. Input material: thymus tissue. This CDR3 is CASSLWLPRLRDTQYF. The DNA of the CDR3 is TGTGCCAGCAGTTTATGGCTACCCCGCCTTAGGGATACGCAGTATTTT.